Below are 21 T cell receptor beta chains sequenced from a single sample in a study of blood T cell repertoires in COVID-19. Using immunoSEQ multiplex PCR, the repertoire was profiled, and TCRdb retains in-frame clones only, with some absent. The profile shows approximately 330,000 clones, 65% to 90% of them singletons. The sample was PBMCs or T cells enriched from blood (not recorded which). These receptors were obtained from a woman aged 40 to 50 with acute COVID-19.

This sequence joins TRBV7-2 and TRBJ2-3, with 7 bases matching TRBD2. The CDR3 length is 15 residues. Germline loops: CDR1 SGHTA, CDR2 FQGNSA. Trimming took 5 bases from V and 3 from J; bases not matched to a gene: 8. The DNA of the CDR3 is TGTGCCAGCAGCCCGAGCGGGGCAGGGACAGATACGCAGTATTTT. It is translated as CASSPSGAGTDTQYF.

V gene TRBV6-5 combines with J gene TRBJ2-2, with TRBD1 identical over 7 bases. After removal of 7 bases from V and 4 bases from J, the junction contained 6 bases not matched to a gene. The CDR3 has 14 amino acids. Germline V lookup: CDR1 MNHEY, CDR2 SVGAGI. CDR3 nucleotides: TGTGCCAGCACCCTCACAGGGGCCACCGGGGAGCTGTTTTTT. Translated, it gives CASTLTGATGELFF.

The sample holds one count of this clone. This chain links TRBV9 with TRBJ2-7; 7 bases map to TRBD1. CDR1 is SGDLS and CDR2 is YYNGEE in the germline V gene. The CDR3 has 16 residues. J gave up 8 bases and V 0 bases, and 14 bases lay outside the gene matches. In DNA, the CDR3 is TGTGCCAGCAGCGTAGAGACAGGGTGGAATTTTGGTAAGCAGTACTTC. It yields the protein CASSVETGWNFGKQYF. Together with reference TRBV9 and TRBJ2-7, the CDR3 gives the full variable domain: DSGVTQTPKHLITATGQRVTLRCSPRSGDLSVYWYQQSLDQGLQFLIQYYNGEERAKGNILERFSAQQFPDLHSELNLSSLELGDSALYFCASSVETGWNFGKQYFGPGTRLTVT.

The CDR3 DNA reads as TGTGCCAGCAGCATAGGAACAGGGCTCTCCTACAATGAGCAGTTCTTC. As protein: CASSIGTGLSYNEQFF. This chain links TRBV27 with TRBJ2-1; D perhaps matches TRBD1 (6 bases). V lost 6 bases to trimming and J lost 0 bases, with 15 bases between them. Looked up from germline, CDR1 is MNHEY and CDR2 is SMNVEV (reference sequence). There are 16 residues in the CDR3.

The CDR3 DNA sequence: TGTGCCAGCTCACCACTAAGGGGCAGCAATGAAAAACTGTTTTTT. Translated, it gives CASSPLRGSNEKLFF. J is TRBJ1-4 and V is TRBV18; possibly TRBD1 for D (5 bases). The V end lost 1 base, the J end lost 5 bases, and 11 bases lay between the germline ends. CDR1 and CDR2 (germline): KGHSH, LQKENI. CDR3 length equals 15 residues.

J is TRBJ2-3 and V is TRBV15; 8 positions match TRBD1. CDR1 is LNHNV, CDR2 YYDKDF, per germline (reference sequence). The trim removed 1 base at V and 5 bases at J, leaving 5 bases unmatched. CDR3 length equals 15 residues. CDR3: CATSRVTGDGDTQYF. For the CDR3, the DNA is TGTGCCACCAGCAGAGTGACAGGGGATGGAGATACGCAGTATTTT.

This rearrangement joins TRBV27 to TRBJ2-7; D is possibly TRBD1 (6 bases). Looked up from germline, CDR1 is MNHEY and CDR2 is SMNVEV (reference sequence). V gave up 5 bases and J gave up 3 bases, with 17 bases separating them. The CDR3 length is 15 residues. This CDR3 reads CASSPYRDRVYEQYF. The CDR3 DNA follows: TGTGCCAGCAGTCCGTACAGGGATAGAGTCTACGAGCAGTACTTC.

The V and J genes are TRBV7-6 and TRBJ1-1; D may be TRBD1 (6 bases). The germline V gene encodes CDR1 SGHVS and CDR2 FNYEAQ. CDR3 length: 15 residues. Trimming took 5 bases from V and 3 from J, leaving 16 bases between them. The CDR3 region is CASSARQAGDTEAFF. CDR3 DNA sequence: TGTGCCAGCAGCGCTCGACAGGCTGGGGACACTGAAGCTTTCTTT.

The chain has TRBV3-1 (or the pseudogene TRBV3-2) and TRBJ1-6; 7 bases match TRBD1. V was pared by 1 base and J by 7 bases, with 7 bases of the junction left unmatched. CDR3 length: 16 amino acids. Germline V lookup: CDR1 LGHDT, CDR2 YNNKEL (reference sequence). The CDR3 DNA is TGTGCCAGCAGCCAAGGACAGGGATGGTTGAATTCACCCCTCCACTTT. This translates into CASSQGQGWLNSPLHF.

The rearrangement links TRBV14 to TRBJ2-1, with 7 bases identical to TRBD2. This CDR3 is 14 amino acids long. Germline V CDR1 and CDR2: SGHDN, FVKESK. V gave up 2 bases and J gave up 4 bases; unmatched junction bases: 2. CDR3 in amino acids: CASSQPGGYNEQFF. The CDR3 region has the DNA TGTGCCAGCAGCCAACCGGGAGGTTACAATGAGCAGTTCTTC.

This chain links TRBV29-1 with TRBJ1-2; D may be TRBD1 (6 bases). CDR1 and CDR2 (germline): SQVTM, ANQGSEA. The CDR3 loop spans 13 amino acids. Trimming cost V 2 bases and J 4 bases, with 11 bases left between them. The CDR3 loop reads CSVESRGSYGYTF. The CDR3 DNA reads TGCAGCGTTGAAAGCAGGGGATCCTATGGCTACACCTTC.

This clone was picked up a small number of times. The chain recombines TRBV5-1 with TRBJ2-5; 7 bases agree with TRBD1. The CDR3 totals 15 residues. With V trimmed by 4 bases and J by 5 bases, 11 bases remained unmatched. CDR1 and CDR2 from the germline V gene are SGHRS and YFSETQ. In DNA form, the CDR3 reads TGCGCCAGCAGCGTGACAGGGAGAGAAGGCGAGACCCAGTACTTC. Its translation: CASSVTGREGETQYF.

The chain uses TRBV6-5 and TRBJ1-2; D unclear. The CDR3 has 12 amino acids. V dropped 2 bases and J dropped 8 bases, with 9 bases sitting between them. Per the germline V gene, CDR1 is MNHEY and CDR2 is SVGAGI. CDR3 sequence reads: CASSYEGRGYTF. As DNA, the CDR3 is TGTGCCAGCAGTTACGAGGGTCGAGGCTACACCTTC.

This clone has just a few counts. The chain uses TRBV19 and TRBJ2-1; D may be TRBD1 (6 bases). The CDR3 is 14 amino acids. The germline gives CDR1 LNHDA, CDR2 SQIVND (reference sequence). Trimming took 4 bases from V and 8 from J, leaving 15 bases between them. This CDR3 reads CASSRGQGAYEQFF. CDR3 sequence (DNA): TGTGCCAGTAGTAGGGGACAAGGAGCGTATGAGCAGTTCTTC. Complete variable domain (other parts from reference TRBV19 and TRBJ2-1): DGGITQSPKYLFRKEGQNVTLSCEQNLNHDAMYWYRQDPGQGLRLIYYSQIVNDFQKGDIAEGYSVSREKKESFPLTVTSAQKNPTAFYLCASSRGQGAYEQFFGPGTRLTVL.

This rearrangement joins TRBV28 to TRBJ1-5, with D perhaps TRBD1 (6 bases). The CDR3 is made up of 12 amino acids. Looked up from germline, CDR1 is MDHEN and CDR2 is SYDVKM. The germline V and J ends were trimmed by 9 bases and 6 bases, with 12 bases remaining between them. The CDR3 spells CASTGFGQPQHF. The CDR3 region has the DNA TGTGCCAGTACAGGGTTCGGTCAGCCCCAGCATTTT.

The CDR3 sequence is CASSYRFSEGMNRKLFF. The CDR3 coding sequence is TGTGCCAGCAGCTATCGCTTCTCTGAGGGAATGAATCGAAAACTGTTTTTT. V is TRBV5-6 and J is TRBJ1-4; D call uncertain. Germline V gene lookup returns CDR1 SGHDT and CDR2 YYEEEE. Trimming took off 3 bases at V and 10 bases at J, with 25 bases between the two ends. The CDR3 has 17 amino acids.

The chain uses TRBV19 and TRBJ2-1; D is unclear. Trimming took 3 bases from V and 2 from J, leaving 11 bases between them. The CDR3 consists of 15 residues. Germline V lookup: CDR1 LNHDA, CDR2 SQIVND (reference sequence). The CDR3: CASSIVAAAYNEQFF. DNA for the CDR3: TGTGCCAGTAGTATCGTCGCTGCGGCCTACAATGAGCAGTTCTTC.

The CDR3 coding sequence is TGTGCCATCAGTGAGTCGATGGACAGCTATGGCTACACCTTC. Protein product: CAISESMDSYGYTF. The rearrangement uses TRBV10-3 and TRBJ1-2; possibly TRBD1 for D (6 bases). The CDR3 runs to 14 residues. With 0 bases removed from V and 4 bases from J, the gap between germline ends came to 9 bases. CDR1 ENHRY and CDR2 SYGVKD come from the germline V gene.

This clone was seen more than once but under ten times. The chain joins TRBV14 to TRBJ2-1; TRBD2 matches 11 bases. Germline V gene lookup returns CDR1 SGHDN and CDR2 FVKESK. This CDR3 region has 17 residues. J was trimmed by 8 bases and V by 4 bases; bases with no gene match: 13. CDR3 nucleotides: TGTGCCAGCAGCCTCCGGCCAATAGCGGGGGGGGGCCATGAGCAGTTCTTC. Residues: CASSLRPIAGGGHEQFF.

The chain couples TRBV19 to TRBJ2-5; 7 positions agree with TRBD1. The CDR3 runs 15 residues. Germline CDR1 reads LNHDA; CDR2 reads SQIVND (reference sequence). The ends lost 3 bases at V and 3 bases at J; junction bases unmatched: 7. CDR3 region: CASSIFGQAEETQYF. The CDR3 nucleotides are TGTGCCAGTAGTATTTTCGGACAGGCCGAAGAGACCCAGTACTTC.

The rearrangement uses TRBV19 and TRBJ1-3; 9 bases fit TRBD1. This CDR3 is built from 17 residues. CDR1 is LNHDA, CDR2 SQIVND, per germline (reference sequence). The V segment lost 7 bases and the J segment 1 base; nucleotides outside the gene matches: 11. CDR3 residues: CASTTGQGIWSGNTIYF. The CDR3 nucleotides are TGTGCCAGTACCACCGGACAGGGGATTTGGTCTGGAAACACCATATATTTT.